This TCR beta chain was sequenced in a study of T cell changes during pregnancy in multiple sclerosis. Sequenced by immunoSEQ multiplex PCR; TCRdb stores in-frame clones only, minus some. The data show 51,000 or so clones, with 93% seen just once and around 1.9% held by the top ten. In germline, CDR1 is SNHLY, CDR2 FYNNEI. With V trimmed by 9 bases and J by 3 bases, 11 bases remained unmatched. The CDR3 is made up of 15 amino acids. This chain joins TRBV2 and TRBJ2-3; 8 nucleotides match TRBD1. The clonotype was recovered from a female donor with multiple sclerosis, enrolled in a pregnancy study. The sample in question was peripheral blood, obtained in the second trimester of pregnancy. The CDR3 here is CASYYGQGGTDTQYF. The CDR3 DNA reads TGTGCCAGTTATTACGGACAGGGCGGGACAGATACGCAGTATTTT.